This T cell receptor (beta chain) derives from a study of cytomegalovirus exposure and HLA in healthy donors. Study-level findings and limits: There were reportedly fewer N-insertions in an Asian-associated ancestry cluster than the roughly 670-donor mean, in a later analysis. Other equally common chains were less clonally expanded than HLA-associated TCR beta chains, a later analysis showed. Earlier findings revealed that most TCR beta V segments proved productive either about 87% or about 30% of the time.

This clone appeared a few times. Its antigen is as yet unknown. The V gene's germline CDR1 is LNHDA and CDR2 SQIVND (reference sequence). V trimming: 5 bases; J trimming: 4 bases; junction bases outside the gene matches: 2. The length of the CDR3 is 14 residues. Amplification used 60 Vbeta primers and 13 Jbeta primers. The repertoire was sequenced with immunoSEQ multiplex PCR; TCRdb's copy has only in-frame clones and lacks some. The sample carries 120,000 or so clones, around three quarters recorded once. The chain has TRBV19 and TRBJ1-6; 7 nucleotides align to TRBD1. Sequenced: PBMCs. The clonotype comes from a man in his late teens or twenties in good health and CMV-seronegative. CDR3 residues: CASSVQGYNSPLHF. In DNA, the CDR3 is TGTGCCAGTAGTGTACAGGGGTATAATTCACCCCTCCACTTT.